This record looks at one TCR beta chain sequence and its context. Its antigen is not identified. The data were taken from a study of OX40 agonist ivuxolimab in advanced cancers. About the study: Hepatocellular carcinoma, melanoma, renal cell or head and neck cancer occurred in dose-escalation patients. Two cutaneous melanoma patients and one hepatocellular carcinoma patient, three in all, had partial responses. The study's findings and limits: Both CD4+ and CD8+ T cell populations in blood had undergone clonal expansion by week 6 at 0.1 to 3.0 mg/kg.

Cycle 7 day 1, cycle 4 day 1, and baseline were the timepoints at which blood was sampled. In germline, CDR1 is SGHRS, CDR2 YFSETQ. V gave up 3 bases and J gave up 5 bases, with 15 bases separating them. The CDR3 loop spans 15 amino acids. Assay: immunoSEQ multiplex PCR; the TCRdb copy retains only in-frame clones and omits some. The repertoire includes around 67,000 clones, nearly 90% of them detected once, and about 1.3% sits in the top ten. The V call is TRBV5-1, the J call TRBJ2-1, with TRBD2 as a possible D gene (6 bases). The clonotype comes from an adult with an advanced solid tumor such as melanoma, head and neck, liver or kidney cancer. The sample in question was CD4+ or CD8+ T cells sorted from blood, obtained in a trial of the OX40 agonist ivuxolimab. DNA of the CDR3: TGCGCCAGCAGCTCCACTCGCCCGGGGGACAATGAGCAGTTCTTC. It yields the protein CASSSTRPGDNEQFF.